This TCR beta chain was obtained from a study of blood T cell repertoires in COVID-19. Overall study context: Acute and convalescent COVID-19 specimens originated in the United States, Italy and Spain. PBMCs, B-cell-depleted T cells, or T cells provided the cDNA or gDNA that made up the material.

The repertoire was sequenced with immunoSEQ multiplex PCR; TCRdb's copy has only in-frame clones and lacks some. The sample has roughly 160,000 clones; around 86% are singletons. This TCR derives from a man between 18 and 35 years old with acute or convalescent COVID-19. Sequencing used peripheral blood.

This CDR3 reads CASSQPWTGPNSPLHF. CDR3 DNA sequence: TGCGCCAGCAGCCAGCCGTGGACAGGGCCTAATTCACCCCTCCACTTT. The gene calls are TRBV4-1 and TRBJ1-6, with TRBD1 matching over 8 bases. The CDR3 totals 16 residues. Germline V gene lookup returns CDR1 MGHRA and CDR2 YSYEKL. The V segment lost 3 bases and the J segment 6 bases; nucleotides outside the gene matches: 7.